Following are 10 T cell receptor beta chains from one sample sequenced in a study of regulatory T cells in long-lasting Graves disease. The TCR beta library used iRepertoire HTBI primers with Arm-PCR amplification of CDR3. Using its own MiXCR run on the multiplex PCR reads, TCRdb lists one record per CDR3 protein. Of about 440,000 distinct CDR3 sequences in the sample, just under 15% were seen once. Time point specified: newly diagnosed GD, antithyroid drugs for less than 3 months. Researchers made the TCR library from RNA that was extracted from PBMCs. The data also belong to a second study, concerning T cells in Graves' hyperthyroidism and ophthalmopathy.

This specimen was peripheral blood mononuclear cells (PBMCs), taken at new diagnosis, from a patient treated with antithyroid drugs. The receptors come from a woman in her twenties or thirties with Graves disease.

Ten or more counts support this clonotype. This rearrangement joins TRBV20-1 to TRBJ2-5; TRBD1 matches 8 bases. Unmatched junction bases numbered 17, after V lost 6 bases and J lost 5 bases. The CDR3 contains 16 residues. Per germline, CDR1 DFQATT and CDR2 SNEGSKA (reference sequence). The CDR3 is CSAVTSGGMAGETQYF. The CDR3 bases are TGCAGTGCAGTCACCTCAGGGGGCATGGCTGGGGAGACCCAGTACTTC.

At least ten counts were recorded for this clonotype. V usage is TRBV12-3 or TRBV12-4 and J usage is TRBJ1-5, with a possible D match to TRBD1 (6 bases). The CDR3 length is 16 residues. V shed 4 bases and J shed 3 bases, with 16 bases lying between them. CDR3 sequence (DNA): TGTGCCAGCAGTTGGCGGGGGCGCGTCTACAATCAGCCCCAGCATTTT. Its protein product is CASSWRGRVYNQPQHF.

This clonotype was recorded at least ten times. The chain employs TRBV7-2 and TRBJ2-4; D unresolved. Trimming took 1 base from V and 2 from J, leaving 9 bases between them. Germline CDR1 is SGHTA and CDR2 is FQGNSA. This CDR3 has 15 amino acids. The chain's CDR3 is CASSLVVGTKNIQYF. CDR3 DNA sequence: TGTGCCAGCAGCTTAGTAGTAGGGACCAAAAACATTCAGTACTTC.

This clonotype showed up many times. The chain is built from TRBV12-3 or TRBV12-4 and TRBJ2-7; maybe TRBD1 (6 bases). V gave up 5 bases and J gave up 0 bases, with 11 bases separating them. The CDR3 extends over 14 amino acids. In DNA form, the CDR3 reads TGTGCCAGCAGTCGACAGGCTAGCTCCTACGAGCAGTACTTC. Its translation is CASSRQASSYEQYF.

This clonotype was counted at least ten times. This chain connects TRBV28 to TRBJ1-6; D unresolved. The length of the CDR3 is 12 residues. The V gene lost 9 bases and the J gene lost 5 bases, with 8 bases spanning the gap. Germline lookup yields CDR1 MDHEN and CDR2 SYDVKM. CDR3 coding DNA: TGTGCCAGTGGACTCGATAATTCACCCCTCCACTTT. This encodes CASGLDNSPLHF. Full variable domain (outside the CDR3, taken from reference TRBV28 and TRBJ1-6): DVKVTQSSRYLVKRTGEKVFLECVQDMDHENMFWYRQDPGLGLRLIYFSYDVKMKEKGDIPEGYSVSREKKERFSLILESASTNQTSMYLCASGLDNSPLHFGNGTRLTVT.

This clonotype has at least ten counts. The chain joins TRBV6-1 to TRBJ2-7; either TRBD1 or TRBD2 may fit D (5 bases each). V shed 11 bases and J shed 4 bases, with 12 bases lying between them. Germline CDR1 and CDR2: MNHNS and SASEGT. CDR3 length: 11 residues. CDR3 sequence (DNA): TGTGCCGGGGGACCTGGGTACGAGCAGTACTTC. This sequence encodes CAGGPGYEQYF.

This clonotype was detected ten times or more. The rearrangement uses TRBV12-3 or TRBV12-4 and TRBJ1-2; D remains ambiguous. Trimming shortened V by 2 bases and J by 8 bases, and 9 bases separated the two germline ends. CDR3 size: 12 residues. The DNA of the CDR3 is TGTGCCAGCAGTTTAAACCGGGAGGGCTACACCTTC. This gives the protein CASSLNREGYTF.

Ten or more counts support this clonotype. A much larger clonotype is one base distant, so this may be a read error. The V and J genes are TRBV28 and TRBJ1-1, with no clear D. V shed 5 bases and J shed 1 base, with 8 bases lying between them. Germline V CDR1 and CDR2: MDHEN, SYDVKM. The CDR3 spans 13 residues. This CDR3 is CASSPIGNTEAFF. The CDR3 region has the DNA TGTGCCAGCAGTCCGATAGGGAACACTGAAGCTTTCTTT.

This clonotype has at least ten counts. J is TRBJ1-2 and V is TRBV7-9; possibly TRBD1 for D (5 bases). The V and J ends lost 1 base and 6 bases respectively, with 18 bases between them. This CDR3 region has 16 residues. Germline V gives CDR1 SEHNR, CDR2 FQNEAQ (reference sequence). CDR3 sequence (DNA): TGTGCCAGCAGCTTAGAAGGGCTAGACAGAGAACATGGCTACACCTTC. Its translation: CASSLEGLDREHGYTF.

This clonotype was recorded a few times. The chain recombines TRBV5-1 with TRBJ2-3; 10 bases are a match to TRBD1. CDR1 and CDR2 from the germline V gene are SGHRS and YFSETQ. Unmatched junction bases numbered 6, after V lost 4 bases and J lost 4 bases. CDR3 length: 15 amino acids. The CDR3 sequence is CASSPGQGYSDTQYF. The DNA for the CDR3 is TGCGCCAGCAGCCCGGGACAGGGGTACTCAGATACGCAGTATTTT.